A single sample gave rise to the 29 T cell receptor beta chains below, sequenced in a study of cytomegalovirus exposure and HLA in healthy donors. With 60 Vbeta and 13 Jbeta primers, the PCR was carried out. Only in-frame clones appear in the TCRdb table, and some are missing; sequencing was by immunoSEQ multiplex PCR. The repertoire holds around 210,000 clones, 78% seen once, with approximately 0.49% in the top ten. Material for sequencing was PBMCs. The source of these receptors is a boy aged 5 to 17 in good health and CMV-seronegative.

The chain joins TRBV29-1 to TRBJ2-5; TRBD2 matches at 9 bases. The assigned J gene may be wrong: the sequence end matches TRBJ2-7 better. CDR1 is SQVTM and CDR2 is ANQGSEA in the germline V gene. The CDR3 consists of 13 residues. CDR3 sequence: CSVASGVSYEQYF. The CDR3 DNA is TGCAGCGTCGCTAGCGGGGTCTCCTACGAGCAGTACTTC.

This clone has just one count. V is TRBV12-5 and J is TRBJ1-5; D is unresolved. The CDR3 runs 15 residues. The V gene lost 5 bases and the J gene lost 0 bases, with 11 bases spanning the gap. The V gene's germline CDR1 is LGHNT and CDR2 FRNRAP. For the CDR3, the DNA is TGTGCTAGTGGTAGAAACCAGGTTAGCAATCAGCCCCAGCATTTT. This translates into CASGRNQVSNQPQHF.

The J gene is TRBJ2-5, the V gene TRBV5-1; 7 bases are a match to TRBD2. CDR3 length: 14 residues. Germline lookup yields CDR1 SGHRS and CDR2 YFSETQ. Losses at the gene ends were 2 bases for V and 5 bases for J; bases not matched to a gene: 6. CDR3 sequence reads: CASSFGGGRETQYF. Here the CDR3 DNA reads TGCGCCAGCAGCTTCGGCGGGGGAAGGGAGACCCAGTACTTC.

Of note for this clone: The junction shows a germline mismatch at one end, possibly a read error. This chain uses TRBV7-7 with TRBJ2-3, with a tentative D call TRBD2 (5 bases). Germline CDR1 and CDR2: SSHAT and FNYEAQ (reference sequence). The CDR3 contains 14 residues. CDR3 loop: CASSRSGLADTQYF. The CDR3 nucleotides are TGTGCTAGCAGCCGGAGCGGACTCGCAGATACGCAGTATTTT. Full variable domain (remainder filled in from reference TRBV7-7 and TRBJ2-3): GAGVSQSPRYKVTKRGQDVTLRCDPISSHATLYWYQQALGQGPEFLTYFNYEAQPDKSGLPSDRFSAERPEGSISTLTIQRTEQRDSAMYRCASSRSGLADTQYFGPGTRLTVL.

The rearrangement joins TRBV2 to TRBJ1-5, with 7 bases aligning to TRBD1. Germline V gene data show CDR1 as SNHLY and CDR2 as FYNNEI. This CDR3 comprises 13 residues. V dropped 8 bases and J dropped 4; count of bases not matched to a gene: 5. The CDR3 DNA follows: TGTGCCAGCGGACAGGTTAGGAATCAGCCCCAGCATTTT. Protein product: CASGQVRNQPQHF.

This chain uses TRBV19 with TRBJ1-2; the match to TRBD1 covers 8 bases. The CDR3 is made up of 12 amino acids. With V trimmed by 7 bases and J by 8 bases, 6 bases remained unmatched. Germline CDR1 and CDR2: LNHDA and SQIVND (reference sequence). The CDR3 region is CASKTGAEGYTF. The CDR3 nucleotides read TGTGCCAGTAAGACAGGGGCAGAAGGCTACACCTTC.

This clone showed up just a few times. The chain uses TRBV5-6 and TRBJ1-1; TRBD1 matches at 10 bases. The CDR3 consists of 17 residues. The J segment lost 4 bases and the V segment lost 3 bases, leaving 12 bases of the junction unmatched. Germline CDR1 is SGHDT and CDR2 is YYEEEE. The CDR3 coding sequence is TGTGCCAGCAGCTACGGGACAGGGGCGAAAGTAGGCACTGAAGCTTTCTTT. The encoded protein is CASSYGTGAKVGTEAFF.

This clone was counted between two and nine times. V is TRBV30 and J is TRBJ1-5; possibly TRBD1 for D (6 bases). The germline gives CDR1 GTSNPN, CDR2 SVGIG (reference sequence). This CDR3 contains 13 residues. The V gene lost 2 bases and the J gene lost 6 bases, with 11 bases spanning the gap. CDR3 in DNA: TGTGCCTGGAGTTCTACAGGGAGTCAGCCCCAGCATTTT. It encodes CAWSSTGSQPQHF.

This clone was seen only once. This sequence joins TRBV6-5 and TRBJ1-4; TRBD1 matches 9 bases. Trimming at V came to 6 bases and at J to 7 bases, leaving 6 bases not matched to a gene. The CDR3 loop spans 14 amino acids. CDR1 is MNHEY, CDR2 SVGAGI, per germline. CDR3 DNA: TGTGCCAGCAGACTACAGGGGGCAGGTGAAAAACTGTTTTTT. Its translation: CASRLQGAGEKLFF.

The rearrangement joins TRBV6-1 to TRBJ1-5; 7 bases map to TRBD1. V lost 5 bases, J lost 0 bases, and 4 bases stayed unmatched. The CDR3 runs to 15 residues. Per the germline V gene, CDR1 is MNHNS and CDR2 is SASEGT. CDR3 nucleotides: TGTGCCAGCAGTCCCGGGACAGATAGCAATCAGCCCCAGCATTTT. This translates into CASSPGTDSNQPQHF.

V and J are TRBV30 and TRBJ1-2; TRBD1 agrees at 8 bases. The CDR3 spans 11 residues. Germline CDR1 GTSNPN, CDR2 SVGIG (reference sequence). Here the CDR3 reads CASTGDYGYTF. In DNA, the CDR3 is TGTGCTTCGACAGGGGACTATGGCTACACCTTC.

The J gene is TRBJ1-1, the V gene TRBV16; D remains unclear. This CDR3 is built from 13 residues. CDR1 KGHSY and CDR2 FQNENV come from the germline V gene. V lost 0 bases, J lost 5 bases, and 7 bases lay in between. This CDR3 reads CASSQSPGTEAFF. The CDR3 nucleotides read TGTGCCAGCAGCCAATCCCCCGGGACTGAAGCTTTCTTT.

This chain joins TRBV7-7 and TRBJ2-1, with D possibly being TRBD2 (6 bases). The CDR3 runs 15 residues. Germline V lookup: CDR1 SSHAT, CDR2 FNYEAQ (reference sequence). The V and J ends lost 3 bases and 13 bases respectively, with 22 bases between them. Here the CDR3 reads CASSFGSGGDRRQFF. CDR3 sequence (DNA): TGTGCCAGCAGCTTCGGTTCAGGCGGGGACCGCCGACAGTTCTTC.

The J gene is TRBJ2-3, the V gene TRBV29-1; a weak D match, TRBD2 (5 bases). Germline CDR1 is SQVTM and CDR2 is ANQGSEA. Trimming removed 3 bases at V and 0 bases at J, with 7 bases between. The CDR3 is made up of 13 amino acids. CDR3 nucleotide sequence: TGCAGCGTTGACACTAGTAGCACAGATACGCAGTATTTT. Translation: CSVDTSSTDTQYF.

The CDR3 is CASSFGDRVVSEKLFF. As DNA, the CDR3 is TGTGCCAGCAGCTTCGGGGACAGGGTTGTGAGTGAAAAACTGTTTTTT. The genes are TRBV5-6 and TRBJ1-4; the match to TRBD1 covers 9 bases. The CDR3 is 16 residues long. Germline assignment: CDR1 SGHDT and CDR2 YYEEEE. Trimming removed 2 bases from V and 7 bases from J; junction bases left unmatched: 9.

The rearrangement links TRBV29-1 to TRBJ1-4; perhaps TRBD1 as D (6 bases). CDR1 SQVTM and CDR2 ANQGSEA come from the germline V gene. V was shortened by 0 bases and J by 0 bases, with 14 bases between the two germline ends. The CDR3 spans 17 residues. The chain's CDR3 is CSVEEGREGATNEKLFF. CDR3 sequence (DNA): TGCAGCGTTGAAGAGGGCAGGGAGGGGGCAACTAATGAAAAACTGTTTTTT.

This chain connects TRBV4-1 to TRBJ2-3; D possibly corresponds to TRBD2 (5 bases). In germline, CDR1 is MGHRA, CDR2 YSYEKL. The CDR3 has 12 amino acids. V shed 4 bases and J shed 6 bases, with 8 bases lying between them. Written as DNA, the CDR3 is TGCGCCAGCAGCCCACAGCGGGATACGCAGTATTTT. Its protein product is CASSPQRDTQYF.

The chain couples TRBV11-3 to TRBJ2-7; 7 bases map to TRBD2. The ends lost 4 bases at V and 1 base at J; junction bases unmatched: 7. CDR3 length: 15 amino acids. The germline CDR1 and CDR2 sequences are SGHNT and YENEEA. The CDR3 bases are TGTGCCAGCAGCTCATATCAAGCGGGGTCCTACGAGCAGTACTTC. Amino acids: CASSSYQAGSYEQYF.

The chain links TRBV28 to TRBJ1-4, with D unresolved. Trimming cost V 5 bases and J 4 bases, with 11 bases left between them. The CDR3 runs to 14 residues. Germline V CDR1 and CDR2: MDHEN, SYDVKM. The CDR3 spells CASSPRTYNEKLFF. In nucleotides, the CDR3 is TGTGCCAGCAGTCCCCGCACCTATAATGAAAAACTGTTTTTT.

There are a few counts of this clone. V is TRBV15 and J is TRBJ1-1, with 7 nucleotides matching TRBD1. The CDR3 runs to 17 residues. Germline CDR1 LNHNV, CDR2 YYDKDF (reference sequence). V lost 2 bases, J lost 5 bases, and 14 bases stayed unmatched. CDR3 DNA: TGTGCCACCAGCAGACCCTTAGGAAGGGGGCGAGGAACTGAAGCTTTCTTT. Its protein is CATSRPLGRGRGTEAFF.

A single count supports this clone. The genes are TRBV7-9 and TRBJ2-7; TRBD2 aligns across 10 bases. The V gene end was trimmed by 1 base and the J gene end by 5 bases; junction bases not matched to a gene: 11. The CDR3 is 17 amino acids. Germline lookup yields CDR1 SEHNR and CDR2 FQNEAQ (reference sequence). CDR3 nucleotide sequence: TGTGCCAGCAGCTTAGATCTTCGAAAAGCGGGAGGGGACGAGCAGTACTTC. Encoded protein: CASSLDLRKAGGDEQYF.

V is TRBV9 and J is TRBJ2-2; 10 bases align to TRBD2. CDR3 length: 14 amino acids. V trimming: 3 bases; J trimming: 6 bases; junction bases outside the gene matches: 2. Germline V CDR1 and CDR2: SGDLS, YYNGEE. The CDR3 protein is CASSASGSAGELFF. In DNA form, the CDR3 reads TGTGCCAGCAGCGCTAGCGGGAGCGCCGGGGAGCTGTTTTTT.

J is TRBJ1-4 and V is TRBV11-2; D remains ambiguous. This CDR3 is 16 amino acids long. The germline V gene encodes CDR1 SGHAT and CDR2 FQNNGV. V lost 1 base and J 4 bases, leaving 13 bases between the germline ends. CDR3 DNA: TGTGCCAGCAGCTTAGGAGTTATAGGAGTTAATGAAAAACTGTTTTTT. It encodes CASSLGVIGVNEKLFF. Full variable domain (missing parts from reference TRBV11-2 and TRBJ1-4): EAGVAQSPRYKIIEKRQSVAFWCNPISGHATLYWYQQILGQGPKLLIQFQNNGVVDDSQLPKDRFSAERLKGVDSTLKIQPAKLEDSAVYLCASSLGVIGVNEKLFFGSGTQLSVL.

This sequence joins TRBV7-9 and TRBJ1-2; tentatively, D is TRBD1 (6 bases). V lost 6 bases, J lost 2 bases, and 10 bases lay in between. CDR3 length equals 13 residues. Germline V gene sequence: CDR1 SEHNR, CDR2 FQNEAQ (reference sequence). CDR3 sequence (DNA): TGTGCCAGCAGACCGACAGGAAACTATGGCTACACCTTC. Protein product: CASRPTGNYGYTF.

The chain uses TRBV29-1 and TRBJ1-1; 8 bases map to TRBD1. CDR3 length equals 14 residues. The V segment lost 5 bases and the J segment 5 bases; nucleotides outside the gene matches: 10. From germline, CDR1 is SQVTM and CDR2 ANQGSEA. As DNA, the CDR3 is TGCAGCGTTCGCATCACAGGGGGGGGAACTGAAGCTTTCTTT. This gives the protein CSVRITGGGTEAFF.

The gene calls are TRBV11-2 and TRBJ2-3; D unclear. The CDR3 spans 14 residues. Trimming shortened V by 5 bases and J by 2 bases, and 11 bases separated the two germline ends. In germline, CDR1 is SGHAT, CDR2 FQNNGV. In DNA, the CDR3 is TGTGCCAGCAGCCACCGCGGCCTCACAGATACGCAGTATTTT. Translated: CASSHRGLTDTQYF. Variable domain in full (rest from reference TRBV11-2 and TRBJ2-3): EAGVAQSPRYKIIEKRQSVAFWCNPISGHATLYWYQQILGQGPKLLIQFQNNGVVDDSQLPKDRFSAERLKGVDSTLKIQPAKLEDSAVYLCASSHRGLTDTQYFGPGTRLTVL.

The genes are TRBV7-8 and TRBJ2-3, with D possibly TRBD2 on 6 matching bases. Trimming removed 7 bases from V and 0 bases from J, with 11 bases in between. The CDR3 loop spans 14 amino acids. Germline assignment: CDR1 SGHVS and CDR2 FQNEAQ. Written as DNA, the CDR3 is TGTGCCAGCAATTGGGGACTCAGCACAGATACGCAGTATTTT. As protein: CASNWGLSTDTQYF.

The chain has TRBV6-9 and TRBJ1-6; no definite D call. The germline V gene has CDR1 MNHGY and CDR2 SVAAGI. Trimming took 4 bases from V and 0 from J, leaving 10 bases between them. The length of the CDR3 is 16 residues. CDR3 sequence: CASSSTASSYNSPLHF. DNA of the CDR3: TGTGCCAGCAGTTCGACTGCAAGCTCCTATAATTCACCCCTCCACTTT.

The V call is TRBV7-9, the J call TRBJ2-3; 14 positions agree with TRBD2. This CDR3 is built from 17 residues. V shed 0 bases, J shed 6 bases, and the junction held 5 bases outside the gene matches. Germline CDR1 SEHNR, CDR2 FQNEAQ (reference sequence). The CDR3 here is CASSLATSGRANDTQYF. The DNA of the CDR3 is TGTGCCAGCAGCTTAGCGACTAGCGGGAGGGCCAACGATACGCAGTATTTT.